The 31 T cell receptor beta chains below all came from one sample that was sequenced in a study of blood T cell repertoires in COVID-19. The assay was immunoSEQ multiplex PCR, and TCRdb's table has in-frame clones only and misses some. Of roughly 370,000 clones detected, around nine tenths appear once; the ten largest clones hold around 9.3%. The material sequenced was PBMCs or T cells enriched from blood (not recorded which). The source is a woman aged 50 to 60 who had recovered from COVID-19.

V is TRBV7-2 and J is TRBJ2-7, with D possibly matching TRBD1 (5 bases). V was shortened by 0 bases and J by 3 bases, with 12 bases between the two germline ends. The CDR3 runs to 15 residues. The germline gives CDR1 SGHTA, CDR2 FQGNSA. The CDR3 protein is CASSLAQGSLYEQYF. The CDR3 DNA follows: TGTGCCAGCAGCTTAGCCCAGGGAAGTCTCTACGAGCAGTACTTC.

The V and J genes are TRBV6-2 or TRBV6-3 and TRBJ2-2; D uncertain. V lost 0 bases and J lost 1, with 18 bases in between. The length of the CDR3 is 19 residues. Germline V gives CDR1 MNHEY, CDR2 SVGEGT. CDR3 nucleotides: TGTGCCAGCAGTTACTCTATAAAGTACGTTCAGATGAACACCGGGGAGCTGTTTTTT. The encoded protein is CASSYSIKYVQMNTGELFF.

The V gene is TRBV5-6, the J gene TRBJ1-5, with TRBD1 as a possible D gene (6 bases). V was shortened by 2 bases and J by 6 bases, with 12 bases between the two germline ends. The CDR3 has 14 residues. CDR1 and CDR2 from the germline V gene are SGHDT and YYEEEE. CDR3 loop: CASSFQQGTQPQHF. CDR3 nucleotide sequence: TGTGCCAGCAGCTTCCAACAGGGTACTCAGCCCCAGCATTTT.

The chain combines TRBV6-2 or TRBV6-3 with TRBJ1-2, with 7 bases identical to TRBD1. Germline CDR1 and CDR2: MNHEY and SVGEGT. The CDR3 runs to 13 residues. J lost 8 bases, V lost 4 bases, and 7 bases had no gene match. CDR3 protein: CASSFPQGNGYTF. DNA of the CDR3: TGTGCCAGCAGTTTCCCACAGGGGAACGGCTACACCTTC.

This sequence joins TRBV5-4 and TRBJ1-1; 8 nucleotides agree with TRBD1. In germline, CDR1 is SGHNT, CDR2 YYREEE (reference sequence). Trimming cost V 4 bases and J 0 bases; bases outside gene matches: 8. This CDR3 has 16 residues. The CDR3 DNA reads TGTGCCAGCAGCACCGGGACAGGAGCTATGAACACTGAAGCTTTCTTT. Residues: CASSTGTGAMNTEAFF.

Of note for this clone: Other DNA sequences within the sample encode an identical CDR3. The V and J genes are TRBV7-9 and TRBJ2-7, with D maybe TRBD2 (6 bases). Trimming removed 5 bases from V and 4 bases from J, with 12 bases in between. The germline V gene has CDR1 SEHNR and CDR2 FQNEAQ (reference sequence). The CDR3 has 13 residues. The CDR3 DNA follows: TGTGCCAGCAGCCCCCCCGGGGGATACGAGCAGTACTTC. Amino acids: CASSPPGGYEQYF. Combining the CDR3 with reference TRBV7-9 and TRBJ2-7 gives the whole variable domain DTGVSQNPRHKITKRGQNVTFRCDPISEHNRLYWYRQTLGQGPEFLTYFQNEAQLEKSRLLSDRFSAERPKGSFSTLEIQRTEQGDSAMYLCASSPPGGYEQYFGPGTRLTVT.

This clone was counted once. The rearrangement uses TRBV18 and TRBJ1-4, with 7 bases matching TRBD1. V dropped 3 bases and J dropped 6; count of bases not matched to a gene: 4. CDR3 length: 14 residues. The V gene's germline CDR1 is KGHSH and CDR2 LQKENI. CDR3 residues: CASSPRQGDEKLFF. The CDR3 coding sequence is TGTGCCAGCTCACCGCGACAGGGTGATGAAAAACTGTTTTTT.

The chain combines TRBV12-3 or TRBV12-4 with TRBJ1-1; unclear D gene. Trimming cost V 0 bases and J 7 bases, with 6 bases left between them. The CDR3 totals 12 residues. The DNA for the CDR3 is TGTGCCAGCAGTTTAGCGCCGGGTGAAGCTTTCTTT. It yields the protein CASSLAPGEAFF.

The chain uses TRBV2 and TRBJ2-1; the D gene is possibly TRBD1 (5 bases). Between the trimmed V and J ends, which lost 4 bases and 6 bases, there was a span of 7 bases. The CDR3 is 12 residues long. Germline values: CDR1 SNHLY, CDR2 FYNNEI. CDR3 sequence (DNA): TGTGCCAGCAGTGTTGGGGCCAATGAGCAGTTCTTC. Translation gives CASSVGANEQFF.

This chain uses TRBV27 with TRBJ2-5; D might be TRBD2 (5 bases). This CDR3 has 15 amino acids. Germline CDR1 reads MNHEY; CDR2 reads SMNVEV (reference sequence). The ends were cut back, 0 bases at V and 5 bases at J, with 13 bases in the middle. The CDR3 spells CASSLSSAAAETQYF. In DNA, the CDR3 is TGTGCCAGCAGTTTATCGTCAGCGGCGGCGGAGACCCAGTACTTC.

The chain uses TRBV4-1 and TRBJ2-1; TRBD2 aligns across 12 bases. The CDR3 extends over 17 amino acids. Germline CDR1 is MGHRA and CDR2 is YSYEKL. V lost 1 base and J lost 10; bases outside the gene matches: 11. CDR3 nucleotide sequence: TGCGCCAGCAGCCAAGTGATCCTGGGACTAGCGGGCTCCGAGCAGTTCTTC. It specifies CASSQVILGLAGSEQFF.

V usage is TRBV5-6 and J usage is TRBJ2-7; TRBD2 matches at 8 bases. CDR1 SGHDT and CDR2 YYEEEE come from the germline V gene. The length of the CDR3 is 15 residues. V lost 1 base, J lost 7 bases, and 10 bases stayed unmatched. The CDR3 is CASSLIAGSLGEQYF. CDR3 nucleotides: TGTGCCAGCAGCTTGATAGCGGGGTCCTTGGGGGAGCAGTACTTC.

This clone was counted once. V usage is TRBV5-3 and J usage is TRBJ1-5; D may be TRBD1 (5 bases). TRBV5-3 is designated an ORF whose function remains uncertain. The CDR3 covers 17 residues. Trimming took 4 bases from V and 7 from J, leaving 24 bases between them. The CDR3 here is CARSPRRDGIREQPQHF. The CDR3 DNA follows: TGTGCCAGAAGCCCTCGGCGGGACGGGATTCGGGAACAGCCCCAGCATTTT.

For the CDR3, the DNA is TGTGCCATCCACCAGGGTGGTCAGGGCCCGAACACTGAAGCTTTCTTT. Translation: CAIHQGGQGPNTEAFF. This chain links TRBV2 with TRBJ1-1; D is perhaps TRBD1 (5 bases). Germline V gene data show CDR1 as SNHLY and CDR2 as FYNNEI. CDR3 length equals 16 residues. Trimming shortened V by 10 bases and J by 1 base, and 22 bases separated the two germline ends.

CDR3 DNA: TGTGCCAGCAGCTCCCCACTAGCGGGGGTCACCACCGGGGAGCTGTTTTTT. It codes for CASSSPLAGVTTGELFF. The J gene is TRBJ2-2, the V gene TRBV5-5; 11 bases are shared with TRBD2. The CDR3 is 17 residues long. The germline V gene encodes CDR1 SGHKS and CDR2 YYEKEE (reference sequence). The trim removed 3 bases at V and 4 bases at J, leaving 8 bases unmatched.

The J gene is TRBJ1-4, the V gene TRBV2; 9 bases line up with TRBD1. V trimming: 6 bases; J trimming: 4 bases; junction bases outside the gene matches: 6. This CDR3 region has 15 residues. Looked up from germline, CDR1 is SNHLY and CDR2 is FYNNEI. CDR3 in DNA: TGTGCCAGCAGCCGGACAGGGGCCCGTAATGAAAAACTGTTTTTT. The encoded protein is CASSRTGARNEKLFF. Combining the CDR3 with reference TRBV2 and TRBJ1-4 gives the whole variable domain EPEVTQTPSHQVTQMGQEVILRCVPISNHLYFYWYRQILGQKVEFLVSFYNNEISEKSEIFDDQFSVERPDGSNFTLKIRSTKLEDSAMYFCASSRTGARNEKLFFGSGTQLSVL.

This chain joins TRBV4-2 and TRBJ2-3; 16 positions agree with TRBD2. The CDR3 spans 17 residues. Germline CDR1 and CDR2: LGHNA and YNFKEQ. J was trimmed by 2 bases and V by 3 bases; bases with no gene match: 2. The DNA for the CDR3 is TGTGCCAGCAGCCAGGGACTAGCGGGGGGGGCCACAGATACGCAGTATTTT. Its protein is CASSQGLAGGATDTQYF.

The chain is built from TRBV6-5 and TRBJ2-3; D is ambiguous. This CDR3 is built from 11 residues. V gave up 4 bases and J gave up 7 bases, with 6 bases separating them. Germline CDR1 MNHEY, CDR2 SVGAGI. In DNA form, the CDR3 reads TGTGCCAGCAGTTCCCAGTATACGCAGTATTTT. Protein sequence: CASSSQYTQYF.

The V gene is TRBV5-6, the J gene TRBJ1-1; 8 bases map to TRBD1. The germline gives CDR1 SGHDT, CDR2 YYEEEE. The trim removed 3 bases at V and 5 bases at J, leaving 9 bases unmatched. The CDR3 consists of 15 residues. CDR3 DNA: TGTGCCAGCAGCTGGCCAGGGGGCCCACGTACTGAAGCTTTCTTT. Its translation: CASSWPGGPRTEAFF.

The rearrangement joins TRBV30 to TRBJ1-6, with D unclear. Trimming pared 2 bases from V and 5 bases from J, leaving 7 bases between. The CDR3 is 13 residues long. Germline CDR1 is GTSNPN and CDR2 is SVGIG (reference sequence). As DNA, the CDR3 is TGTGCCTGGAGTCTAGCGGATAATTCACCCCTCCACTTT. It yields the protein CAWSLADNSPLHF.

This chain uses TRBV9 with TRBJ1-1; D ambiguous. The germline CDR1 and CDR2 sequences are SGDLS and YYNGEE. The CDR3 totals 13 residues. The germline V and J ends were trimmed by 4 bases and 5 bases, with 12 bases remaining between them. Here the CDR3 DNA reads TGTGCCAGCAGCTCTCAAGGAGCTACTGAAGCTTTCTTT. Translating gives CASSSQGATEAFF.

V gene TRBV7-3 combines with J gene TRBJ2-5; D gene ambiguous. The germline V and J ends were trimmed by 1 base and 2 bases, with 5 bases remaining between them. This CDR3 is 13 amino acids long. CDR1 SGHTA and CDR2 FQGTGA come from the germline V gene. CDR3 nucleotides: TGTGCCAGCAGCTTAAACAGTCAAGAGACCCAGTACTTC. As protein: CASSLNSQETQYF.

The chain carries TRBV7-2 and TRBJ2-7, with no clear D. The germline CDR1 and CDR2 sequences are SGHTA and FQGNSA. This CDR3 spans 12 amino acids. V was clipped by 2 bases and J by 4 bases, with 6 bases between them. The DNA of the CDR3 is TGTGCCAGCAGCTTACTTGAGTACGAGCAGTACTTC. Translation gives CASSLLEYEQYF.

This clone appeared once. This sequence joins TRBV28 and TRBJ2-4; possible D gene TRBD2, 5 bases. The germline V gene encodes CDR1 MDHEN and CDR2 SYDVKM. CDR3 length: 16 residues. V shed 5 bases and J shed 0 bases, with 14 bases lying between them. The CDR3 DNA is TGTGCCAGCAGTCCCCAGCGGCCCCGAGCCAAAAACATTCAGTACTTC. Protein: CASSPQRPRAKNIQYF.

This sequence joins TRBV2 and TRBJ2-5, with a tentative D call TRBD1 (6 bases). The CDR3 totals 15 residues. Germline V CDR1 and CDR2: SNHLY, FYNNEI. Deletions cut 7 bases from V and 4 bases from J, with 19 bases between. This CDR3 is CASTTAGVGAETQYF. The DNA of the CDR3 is TGTGCCAGCACCACCGCAGGGGTTGGAGCAGAGACCCAGTACTTC.

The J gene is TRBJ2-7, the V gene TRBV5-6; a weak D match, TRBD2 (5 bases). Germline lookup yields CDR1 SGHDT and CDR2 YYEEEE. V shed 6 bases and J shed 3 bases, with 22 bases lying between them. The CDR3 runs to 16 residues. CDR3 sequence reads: CASTSGEGLGYYEQYF. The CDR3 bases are TGTGCCAGCACCTCTGGCGAGGGCTTGGGGTACTACGAGCAGTACTTC.

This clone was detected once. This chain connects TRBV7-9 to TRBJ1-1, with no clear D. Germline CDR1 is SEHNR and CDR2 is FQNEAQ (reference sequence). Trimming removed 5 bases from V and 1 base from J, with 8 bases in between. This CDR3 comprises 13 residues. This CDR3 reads CASSVQANTEAFF. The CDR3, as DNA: TGTGCCAGCAGCGTTCAGGCGAACACTGAAGCTTTCTTT.

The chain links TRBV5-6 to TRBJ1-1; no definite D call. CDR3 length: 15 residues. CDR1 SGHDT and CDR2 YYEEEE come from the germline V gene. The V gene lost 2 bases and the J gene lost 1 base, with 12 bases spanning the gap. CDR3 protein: CASSFSGIWNTEAFF. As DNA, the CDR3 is TGTGCCAGCAGCTTCTCCGGTATTTGGAACACTGAAGCTTTCTTT.

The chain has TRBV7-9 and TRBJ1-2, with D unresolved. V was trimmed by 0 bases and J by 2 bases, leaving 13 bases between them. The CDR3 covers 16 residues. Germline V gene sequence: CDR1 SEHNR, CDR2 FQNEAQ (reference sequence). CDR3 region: CASSLAASFNNYGYTF. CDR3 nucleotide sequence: TGTGCCAGCAGCTTAGCTGCCAGTTTCAACAACTATGGCTACACCTTC.

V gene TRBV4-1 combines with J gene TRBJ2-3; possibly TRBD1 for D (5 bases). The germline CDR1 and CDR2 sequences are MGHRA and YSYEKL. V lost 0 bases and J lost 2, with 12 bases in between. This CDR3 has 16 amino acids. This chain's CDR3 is CASSQDQGGVTDTQYF. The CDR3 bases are TGCGCCAGCAGCCAAGATCAGGGTGGTGTCACAGATACGCAGTATTTT.

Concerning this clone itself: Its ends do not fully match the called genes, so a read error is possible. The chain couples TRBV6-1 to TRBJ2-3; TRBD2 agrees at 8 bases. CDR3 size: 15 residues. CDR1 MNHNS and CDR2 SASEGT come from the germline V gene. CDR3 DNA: TGTGCCAGCGGTGAGGCGGGGGGCTTGGGGGATACGCAGTATTTT. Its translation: CASGEAGGLGDTQYF.